A single sample gave rise to the 32 T cell receptor beta chains below, sequenced in a study of CD8+ T cells in alopecia areata. Specified treatment: oral pan-JAK inhibitor, 5-10 mg twice daily. RNA extraction and reverse transcription yielded cDNA as sequencing template. Only in-frame clones appear in the TCRdb table, and some are missing; sequencing was by immunoSEQ multiplex PCR. The table records approximately 210,000 clones, about 65% of them present only once. The input for sequencing was CD4+ T cells sorted from blood, taken at approximately week 49, from a patient treated with tofacitinib. Receptors were obtained from a human donor with alopecia areata.

V is TRBV9 and J is TRBJ1-1, with D perhaps matching TRBD1 (5 bases). Germline loops: CDR1 SGDLS, CDR2 YYNGEE. This CDR3 is built from 15 residues. V gave up 4 bases and J gave up 1 base, with 14 bases separating them. CDR3 in DNA: TGTGCCAGCAGCCCTGGGGCGGTCAAGAACACTGAAGCTTTCTTT. Its protein product is CASSPGAVKNTEAFF.

This sequence joins TRBV5-1 and TRBJ2-3, with no clear D. CDR3 length: 13 residues. CDR1 and CDR2 (germline): SGHRS, YFSETQ. V was pared by 4 bases and J by 4 bases, with 10 bases between. In DNA form, the CDR3 reads TGCGCCAGCAGCCGAGAGGTGGCAGATACGCAGTATTTT. It translates to CASSREVADTQYF.

The chain has TRBV30 and TRBJ2-3, with 7 bases that match TRBD2. V trimming: 4 bases; J trimming: 2 bases; junction bases outside the gene matches: 3. Germline values: CDR1 GTSNPN, CDR2 SVGIG (reference sequence). This CDR3 comprises 13 residues. CDR3 nucleotides: TGTGCCTGGACTAGCGGACTCACAGATACGCAGTATTTT. Protein product: CAWTSGLTDTQYF.

The chain has TRBV29-1 and TRBJ2-2; 8 bases match TRBD1. Germline CDR1 SQVTM, CDR2 ANQGSEA. J was trimmed by 7 bases and V by 6 bases; bases with no gene match: 4. The length of the CDR3 is 12 residues. This chain's CDR3 is CSVQTGVGELFF. As DNA, the CDR3 is TGCAGCGTCCAGACAGGGGTCGGGGAGCTGTTTTTT.

In this sample, this clone turned up a few times. J is TRBJ2-1 and V is TRBV19, with D possibly TRBD2 on 7 matching bases. This CDR3 comprises 13 residues. Germline assignment: CDR1 LNHDA and CDR2 SQIVND (reference sequence). The germline V and J ends were trimmed by 8 bases and 7 bases, with 15 bases remaining between them. Written as DNA, the CDR3 is TGTGCCAGTCGGGGGGCAGGGAGGAATGAGCAGTTCTTC. Its protein is CASRGAGRNEQFF.

The chain combines TRBV9 with TRBJ1-1; D possibly corresponds to TRBD1 (5 bases). Germline values: CDR1 SGDLS, CDR2 YYNGEE. Trimming stripped 2 bases from V and 1 base from J, with 9 bases between. There are 14 residues in the CDR3. The DNA of the CDR3 is TGTGCCAGCAGCGTGACTGGGACGAACACTGAAGCTTTCTTT. The encoded protein is CASSVTGTNTEAFF.

This chain links TRBV2 with TRBJ2-3, with no clear D. Germline V gene data show CDR1 as SNHLY and CDR2 as FYNNEI. This CDR3 has 11 amino acids. The ends were cut back, 3 bases at V and 5 bases at J, with 3 bases in the middle. The CDR3 coding sequence is TGTGCCAGCAGTGATGAAGATACGCAGTATTTT. It yields the protein CASSDEDTQYF.

The chain joins TRBV11-2 to TRBJ2-5; D is perhaps TRBD1 (6 bases). V was trimmed by 2 bases and J by 4 bases, leaving 8 bases between them. The CDR3 runs 13 residues. CDR1 is SGHAT and CDR2 is FQNNGV in the germline V gene. CDR3 region: CASSLQGPETQYF. CDR3 DNA sequence: TGTGCCAGCAGCTTACAGGGGCCAGAGACCCAGTACTTC.

V is TRBV29-1 and J is TRBJ1-2; 9 bases align to TRBD1. Germline V gives CDR1 SQVTM, CDR2 ANQGSEA. The CDR3 is made up of 14 amino acids. Trimming removed 6 bases from V and 2 bases from J; junction bases left unmatched: 7. The CDR3 nucleotides are TGCAGCGTAGTCACAGGGGGCGCAAACTATGGCTACACCTTC. Translating gives CSVVTGGANYGYTF.

The V gene is TRBV30, the J gene TRBJ1-5, with TRBD1 identical over 10 bases. V shed 0 bases, J shed 0 bases, and the junction held 8 bases outside the gene matches. This CDR3 is 18 amino acids long. Germline V gene data show CDR1 as GTSNPN and CDR2 as SVGIG (reference sequence). CDR3: CAWSVQGTGVYSNQPQHF. The CDR3 DNA is TGTGCCTGGAGTGTACAGGGGACAGGGGTTTATAGCAATCAGCCCCAGCATTTT.

This rearrangement joins TRBV29-1 to TRBJ2-7, with D possibly matching TRBD2 (6 bases). This CDR3 has 12 residues. V was pared by 3 bases and J by 6 bases, with 12 bases between. In germline, CDR1 is SQVTM, CDR2 ANQGSEA. CDR3 coding DNA: TGCAGCGTTGAGGAGGGAGTCGCCGAGCAGTACTTC. It codes for CSVEEGVAEQYF.

Only a few counts were recorded for this clone. V and J are TRBV10-3 and TRBJ1-5; D call uncertain. CDR1 and CDR2 (germline): ENHRY, SYGVKD. V lost 2 bases to trimming and J lost 7 bases, with 9 bases between them. The CDR3 sequence is 13 residues long. CDR3 nucleotides: TGTGCCATCAGTGAGGACCCTGGGCAGCCCCAGCATTTT. This gives the protein CAISEDPGQPQHF.

This clone came up a few times. The genes are TRBV7-2 and TRBJ2-3; D gene uncertain. Germline CDR1 and CDR2: SGHTA and FQGNSA. The germline V and J ends were trimmed by 4 bases and 5 bases, with 7 bases remaining between them. The CDR3 consists of 12 residues. The CDR3 region has the DNA TGTGCCAGCAGCTCCTTTGTAGATACGCAGTATTTT. Protein product: CASSSFVDTQYF. Variable domain in full (rest from reference TRBV7-2 and TRBJ2-3): GAGVSQSPSNKVTEKGKDVELRCDPISGHTALYWYRQSLGQGLEFLIYFQGNSAPDKSGLPSDRFSAERTGGSVSTLTIQRTQQEDSAVYLCASSSFVDTQYFGPGTRLTVL.

This clone has more than one count but fewer than ten. The chain recombines TRBV7-8 with TRBJ1-5; D is ambiguous. The CDR3 is made up of 13 amino acids. Germline lookup yields CDR1 SGHVS and CDR2 FQNEAQ. The germline V and J ends were trimmed by 2 bases and 10 bases, with 12 bases remaining between them. CDR3 DNA sequence: TGTGCCAGCAGCTTATCGAGGTCGAATCCCCAGCATTTT. This sequence encodes CASSLSRSNPQHF.

As for this clone: The same CDR3 can be traced to other DNA sequences in this sample. V is TRBV29-1 and J is TRBJ2-4; D remains unclear. The germline gives CDR1 SQVTM, CDR2 ANQGSEA. V lost 4 bases and J 0 bases, leaving 7 bases between the germline ends. The CDR3 spans 13 residues. As DNA, the CDR3 is TGCAGCGTTGGTTTATTAGCCAAAAACATTCAGTACTTC. Encoded protein: CSVGLLAKNIQYF.

This clone was detected only once. The chain uses TRBV30 and TRBJ2-3; D call uncertain. This CDR3 comprises 11 residues. Germline V gene data show CDR1 as GTSNPN and CDR2 as SVGIG (reference sequence). Trimming stripped 0 bases from V and 9 bases from J, with 7 bases between. CDR3 sequence reads: CAWSVGSTQYF. The CDR3 region has the DNA TGTGCCTGGAGTGTAGGTTCCACGCAGTATTTT.

The chain joins TRBV9 to TRBJ2-3; 8 bases line up with TRBD2. The CDR3 totals 17 residues. The germline V gene encodes CDR1 SGDLS and CDR2 YYNGEE. V gave up 0 bases and J gave up 2 bases; unmatched junction bases: 8. The CDR3: CASSVDPAGAVTDTQYF. The CDR3 DNA reads TGTGCCAGCAGCGTAGATCCAGCGGGGGCCGTCACAGATACGCAGTATTTT.

CDR3 DNA sequence: TGTGCCAGCAGCTTGGGCGGGGGGATCCAAGAGACCCAGTACTTC. Translation: CASSLGGGIQETQYF. The chain uses TRBV9 and TRBJ2-5; 8 nucleotides align to TRBD2. Germline loops: CDR1 SGDLS, CDR2 YYNGEE. This CDR3 spans 15 amino acids. J gave up 1 base and V 4 bases, and 6 bases lay outside the gene matches.

The chain has TRBV29-1 and TRBJ1-5; D uncertain. The CDR3 is 12 amino acids. Germline-derived CDR1 and CDR2 are SQVTM and ANQGSEA. V was cut by 4 bases and J by 5 bases, with 9 bases left in between. The CDR3 nucleotides are TGCAGCGTTGGGGGAAAGGATCAGCCCCAGCATTTT. As protein: CSVGGKDQPQHF.

A few counts support this clone. The chain is built from TRBV4-3 and TRBJ1-4, with D possibly TRBD1 on 5 matching bases. The CDR3 totals 18 residues. Trimming removed 2 bases from V and 3 bases from J, with 19 bases in between. CDR1 is LGHNA and CDR2 is YSLEER in the germline V gene. CDR3 region: CASSQREGGAGANEKLFF. The CDR3 region has the DNA TGCGCCAGCAGCCAAAGAGAAGGCGGGGCCGGGGCTAATGAAAAACTGTTTTTT.

This CDR3 is CSVVVRGSYNEQFF. For the CDR3, the DNA is TGCAGCGTGGTTGTAAGGGGCTCCTACAATGAGCAGTTCTTC. The chain joins TRBV29-1 to TRBJ2-1; the D gene is possibly TRBD1 (5 bases). The CDR3 sequence is 14 residues long. The V and J ends lost 6 bases and 0 bases respectively, with 12 bases between them. Germline CDR1 is SQVTM and CDR2 is ANQGSEA.

Regarding this clone: Given the absence of the conserved phenylalanine or tryptophan at the CDR3 end, a read error is likely. This chain uses TRBV2 with TRBJ1-5; 10 bases are shared with TRBD1. Per the germline V gene, CDR1 is SNHLY and CDR2 is FYNNEI. This CDR3 comprises 14 residues. Trimming took 6 bases from V and 7 from J; bases not matched to a gene: 6. CDR3 in amino acids: CASSRDRGFQPQHS. As DNA, the CDR3 is TGTGCCAGCAGCCGGGACAGGGGCTTCCAGCCCCAGCATTCT.

This rearrangement joins TRBV30 to TRBJ2-7; TRBD1 matches 7 bases. The ends lost 0 bases at V and 4 bases at J; junction bases unmatched: 9. The CDR3 is made up of 15 amino acids. Germline V gene sequence: CDR1 GTSNPN, CDR2 SVGIG (reference sequence). CDR3 coding DNA: TGTGCCTGGAGTGTATCCGAGACAGGGTGGTACGAGCAGTACTTC. Protein: CAWSVSETGWYEQYF.

This chain joins TRBV7-8 and TRBJ2-5; maybe TRBD1 (5 bases). Trimming cost V 4 bases and J 4 bases, with 13 bases left between them. This CDR3 comprises 14 residues. Germline V gene data show CDR1 as SGHVS and CDR2 as FQNEAQ. The CDR3 DNA is TGTGCCAGCAGCTCCCGAAGGGGATTAGAGACCCAGTACTTC. Translated: CASSSRRGLETQYF.

This clone was detected a few times. CDR3 sequence reads: CASSAQRMNTEAFF. Written as DNA, the CDR3 is TGTGCCAGCAGCGCACAGAGGATGAACACTGAAGCTTTCTTT. This sequence joins TRBV9 and TRBJ1-1; D is uncertain. Trimming stripped 3 bases from V and 0 bases from J, with 9 bases between. The CDR3 extends over 14 amino acids. The V gene's germline CDR1 is SGDLS and CDR2 YYNGEE.

J is TRBJ2-3 and V is TRBV29-1; D not resolved. V dropped 6 bases and J dropped 0 bases, with 10 bases sitting between them. This CDR3 spans 13 amino acids. The germline gives CDR1 SQVTM, CDR2 ANQGSEA. The CDR3 sequence is CSVHGLSTDTQYF. The CDR3 DNA follows: TGCAGCGTGCACGGCCTAAGCACAGATACGCAGTATTTT.

Ten or more counts support this clone. V usage is TRBV11-3 and J usage is TRBJ1-1, with 7 nucleotides matching TRBD1. The germline V gene encodes CDR1 SGHNT and CDR2 YENEEA. The CDR3 consists of 15 residues. Losses at the gene ends were 5 bases for V and 3 bases for J; bases not matched to a gene: 9. Written as DNA, the CDR3 is TGTGCCAGCAGCGTAACAGGGGCCCCACACACTGAAGCTTTCTTT. Protein sequence: CASSVTGAPHTEAFF.

This clone has just one count. This rearrangement joins TRBV9 to TRBJ2-7; tentatively, D is TRBD2 (6 bases). CDR3 length equals 14 residues. The germline V gene has CDR1 SGDLS and CDR2 YYNGEE. Deletions cut 0 bases from V and 2 bases from J, with 9 bases between. The CDR3 reads CASSVGDSPYEQYF. CDR3 in DNA: TGTGCCAGCAGCGTAGGGGACTCCCCCTACGAGCAGTACTTC.

The V call is TRBV15, the J call TRBJ2-1; either TRBD1 or TRBD2 may fit D (5 bases each). Trimming cost V 1 base and J 5 bases, with 12 bases left between them. Germline CDR1 is LNHNV and CDR2 is YYDKDF (reference sequence). CDR3 length: 15 residues. Here the CDR3 reads CATSRAGTKDNEQFF. The CDR3 DNA sequence: TGTGCCACCAGCAGAGCTGGGACGAAGGACAATGAGCAGTTCTTC.

V usage is TRBV6-6 and J usage is TRBJ2-5; D is perhaps TRBD1 (6 bases). CDR1 MNHNY and CDR2 SVGAGI come from the germline V gene (reference sequence). Trimming took 4 bases from V and 7 from J, leaving 10 bases between them. This CDR3 comprises 12 residues. The CDR3 region has the DNA TGTGCCAGCAGTTCCTTCAGGGGGACCCAGTACTTC. As protein: CASSSFRGTQYF.

On this clone: Within the sample, other DNA sequences also encode this same CDR3. The chain joins TRBV5-1 to TRBJ2-2; no clear D. CDR3 length: 12 amino acids. Germline V gene sequence: CDR1 SGHRS, CDR2 YFSETQ. Deletions cut 7 bases from V and 1 base from J, with 5 bases between. The CDR3 loop reads CASSLNTGELFF. CDR3 DNA sequence: TGCGCCAGCTCACTGAACACCGGGGAGCTGTTTTTT.

This clone has more than one count but fewer than ten. This sequence joins TRBV10-3 and TRBJ2-6; tentatively, D is TRBD1 (5 bases). Germline CDR1 reads ENHRY; CDR2 reads SYGVKD. CDR3 length: 16 residues. The ends were cut back, 3 bases at V and 2 bases at J, with 11 bases in the middle. CDR3 bases: TGTGCCATCAGTGATCAGGGTAAGGCTGGGGCCAACGTCCTGACTTTC. This translates into CAISDQGKAGANVLTF.